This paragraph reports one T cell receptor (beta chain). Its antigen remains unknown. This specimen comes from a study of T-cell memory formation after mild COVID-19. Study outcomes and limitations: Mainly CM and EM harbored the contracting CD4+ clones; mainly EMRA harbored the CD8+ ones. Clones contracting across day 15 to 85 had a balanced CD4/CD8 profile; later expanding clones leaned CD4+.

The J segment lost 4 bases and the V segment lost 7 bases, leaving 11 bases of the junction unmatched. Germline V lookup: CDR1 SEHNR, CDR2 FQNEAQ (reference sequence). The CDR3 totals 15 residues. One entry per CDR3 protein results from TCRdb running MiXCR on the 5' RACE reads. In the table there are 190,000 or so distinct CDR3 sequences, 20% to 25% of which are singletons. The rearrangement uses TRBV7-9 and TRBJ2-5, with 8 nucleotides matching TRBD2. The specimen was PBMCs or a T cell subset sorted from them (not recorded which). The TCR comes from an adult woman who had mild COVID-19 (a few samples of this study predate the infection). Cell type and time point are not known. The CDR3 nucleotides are TGTGCCAGCATCCCCGGCGGGGGGCCACTAGAGACCCAGTACTTC. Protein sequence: CASIPGGGPLETQYF.